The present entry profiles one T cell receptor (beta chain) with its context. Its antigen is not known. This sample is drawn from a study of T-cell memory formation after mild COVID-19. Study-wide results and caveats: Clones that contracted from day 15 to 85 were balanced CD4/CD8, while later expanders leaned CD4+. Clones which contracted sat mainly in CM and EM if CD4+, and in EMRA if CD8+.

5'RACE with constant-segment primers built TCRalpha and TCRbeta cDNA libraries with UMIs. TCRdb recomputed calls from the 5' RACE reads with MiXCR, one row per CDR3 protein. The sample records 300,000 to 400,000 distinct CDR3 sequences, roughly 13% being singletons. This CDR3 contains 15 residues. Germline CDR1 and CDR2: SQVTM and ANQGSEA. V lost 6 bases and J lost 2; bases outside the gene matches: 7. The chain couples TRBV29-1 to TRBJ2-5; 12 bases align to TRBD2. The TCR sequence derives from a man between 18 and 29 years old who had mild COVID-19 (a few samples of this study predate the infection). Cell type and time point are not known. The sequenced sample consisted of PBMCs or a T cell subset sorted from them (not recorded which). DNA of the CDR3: TGCAGCGTAGCACCCGGGACTAGCGGGCAAGAGACCCAGTACTTC. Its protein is CSVAPGTSGQETQYF.